The entry below describes one TCR beta chain. As originally analysed: It was from reference gene primer amplification that nucleated cell counts were estimated. The data were produced by immunoSEQ multiplex PCR, yet TCRdb's version contains in-frame clones alone and is incomplete. V, J and clone size reflect that table, while D and trimming were determined from the DNA. Among 110,000 or so clones listed, around 87% were seen once. This sample was taken from a study of blood T cell repertoires in COVID-19. Study-level information: Material from acute and convalescent COVID-19 was sourced from the United States, Italy and Spain.

Trimming took 1 base from V and 5 from J; bases not matched to a gene: 6. This CDR3 is 15 amino acids long. Germline V gives CDR1 MNHEY, CDR2 SVGAGI. The chain recombines TRBV6-5 with TRBJ2-7; 9 bases are a match to TRBD1. Sequences were obtained from peripheral blood. The sequence derives from a man aged 70 or older with active or convalescent COVID-19. CDR3 residues: CASSYLGTGHHEQYF. As DNA, the CDR3 is TGTGCCAGCAGTTACTTGGGGACAGGGCACCACGAGCAGTACTTC.